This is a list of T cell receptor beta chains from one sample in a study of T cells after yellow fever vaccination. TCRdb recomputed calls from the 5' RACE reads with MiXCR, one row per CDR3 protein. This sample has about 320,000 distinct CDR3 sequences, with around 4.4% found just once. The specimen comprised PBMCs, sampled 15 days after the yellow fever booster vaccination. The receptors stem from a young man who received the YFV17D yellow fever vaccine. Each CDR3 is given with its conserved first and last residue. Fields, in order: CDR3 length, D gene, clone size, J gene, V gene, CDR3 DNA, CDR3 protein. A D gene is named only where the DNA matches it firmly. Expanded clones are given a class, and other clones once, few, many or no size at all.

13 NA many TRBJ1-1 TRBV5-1 TGCGCCAGCAGCCCTACACGAAACACTGAAGCTTTCTTT CASSPTRNTEAFF
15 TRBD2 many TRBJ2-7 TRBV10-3 TGTGCCATCAGTGAGTCTGGCGGGGGGACCTACGAGCAGTACTTC CAISESGGGTYEQYF
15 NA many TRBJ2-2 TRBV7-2 TGTGCCAGCAGCCGAGTAGCGTGGAACACCGGGGAGCTGTTTTTT CASSRVAWNTGELFF
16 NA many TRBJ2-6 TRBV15 TGTGCCACCAGCAGAGCACGGACCTCTGGGGCCAACGTCCTGACTTTC CATSRARTSGANVLTF
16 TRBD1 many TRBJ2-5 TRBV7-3 TGTGCCAGCAGCTTAATAGGGACAGGCGTCGGAGAGACCCAGTACTTC CASSLIGTGVGETQYF
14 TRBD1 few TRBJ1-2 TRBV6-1 TGTGCCAGCGGCCCGGACAGGGGTAGTCATGGCTACACCTTC CASGPDRGSHGYTF
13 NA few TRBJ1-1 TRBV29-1 TGCAGCGTCTGGACGGGCATGAACACTGAAGCTTTCTTT CSVWTGMNTEAFF
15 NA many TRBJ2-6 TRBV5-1 TGCGCCAGCAGCTTTGGAATCTCTGGGGCCAACGTCCTGACTTTC CASSFGISGANVLTF
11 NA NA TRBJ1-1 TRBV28 TGTGCCAGCAGTTGGACAGTGGAAGCTTTCTTT CASSWTVEAFF
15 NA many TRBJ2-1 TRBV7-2 TGTGCCAGCAGCTTACAGCGGAGCTCCTACAATGAGCAGTTCTTC CASSLQRSSYNEQFF
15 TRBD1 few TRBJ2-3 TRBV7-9 TGTGCCAGCAGCACCGGGACAGGGGAGTCAGATACGCAGTATTTT CASSTGTGESDTQYF
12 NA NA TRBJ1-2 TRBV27 TGTGCCAGCAGTCACAACAGGGTCGGCTACACCTTC CASSHNRVGYTF
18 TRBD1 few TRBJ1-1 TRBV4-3 TGCGCCAGCAGCCCGTCCTTGGCAGGGGGCTTTACGGACACTGAAGCTTTCTTT CASSPSLAGGFTDTEAFF
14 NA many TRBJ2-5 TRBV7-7 TGTGCCAGCAGCCAATCGACAGTCCAAGAGACCCAGTACTTC CASSQSTVQETQYF
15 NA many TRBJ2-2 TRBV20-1 TGCAGTGCTAGACCGCCGGGACTTAACACCGGGGAGCTGTTTTTT CSARPPGLNTGELFF
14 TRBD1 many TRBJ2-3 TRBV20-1 TGCAGTGCTGTGACAGGGTGGGGAAGGGATACGCAGTATTTT CSAVTGWGRDTQYF
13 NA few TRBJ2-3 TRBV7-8 TGTGCCAGCAGCTTAGATGTGCAGTATACGCAGTATTTT CASSLDVQYTQYF
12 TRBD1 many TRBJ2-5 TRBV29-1 TGCAGCGTCAGGGGGTCGGCGGAGACCCAGTACTTC CSVRGSAETQYF
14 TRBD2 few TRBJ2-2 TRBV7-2 TGTGCCAGCAGCCCTCGGGGGGGGGCCGGGGAGCTGTTTTTT CASSPRGGAGELFF
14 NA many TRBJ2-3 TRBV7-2 TGTGCCAGCAGCTTGGCTGACGCGGGGGATACGCAGTATTTT CASSLADAGDTQYF
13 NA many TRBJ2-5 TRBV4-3 TGCGCCAGCAGCCAAGATCTACGAGAGACCCAGTACTTC CASSQDLRETQYF
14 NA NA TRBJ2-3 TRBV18 TGTGCCAGCTCGCCGGGACTTGGCGGAGGTACGCAGTATTTT CASSPGLGGGTQYF
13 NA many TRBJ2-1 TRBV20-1 TGCAGTGCTAATTCAGGGTTTCGGGGTGAGCAGTTCTTC CSANSGFRGEQFF
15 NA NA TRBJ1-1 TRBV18 TGTGCCAGCTCACCACCCAGCTCGGAGAGGAGTGAAGCTTTCTTT CASSPPSSERSEAFF
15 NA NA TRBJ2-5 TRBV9 TGTGCCAGCAGCGTAGGCTGGGGCCAGGGTGAGACCCAGTACTTC CASSVGWGQGETQYF
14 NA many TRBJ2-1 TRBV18 TGTGCCAGCTCACCACGGCAGGACTCGGGTGAGCAGTTCTTC CASSPRQDSGEQFF
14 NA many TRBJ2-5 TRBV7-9 TGTGCCAGCCGGCCCGGCGGCGGTCGAGAGACCCAGTACTTC CASRPGGGRETQYF
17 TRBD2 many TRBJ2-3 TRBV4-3 TGCGCCAGCAGCCAAGATCGGTCTAGCGGGGGAAGAGATACGCAGTATTTT CASSQDRSSGGRDTQYF
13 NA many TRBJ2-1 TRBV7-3 TGTGCCAGCAGCACATACAGGGCGAATGAGCAGTTCTTC CASSTYRANEQFF
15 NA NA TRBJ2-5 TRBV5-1 TGCGCCAGCAGCTTGGTCGGGGGCTGGTCAGAGACCCAGTACTTC CASSLVGGWSETQYF
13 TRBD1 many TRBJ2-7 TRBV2 TGTGCCATCACCGGGACAGACTCCTACGAGCAGTACTTC CAITGTDSYEQYF
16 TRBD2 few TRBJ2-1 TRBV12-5 TGTGCTAGTGGTCCCCCCCGGACTAGCGGTTACAATGAGCAGTTCTTC CASGPPRTSGYNEQFF
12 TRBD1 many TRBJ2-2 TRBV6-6 TGTGCCGGGACAGGGTCTCTCGGGGAGCTGTTTTTT CAGTGSLGELFF
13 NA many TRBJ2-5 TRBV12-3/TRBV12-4 NA CASTFGQGSPPDF
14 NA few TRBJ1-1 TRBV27 TGTGCCAGCAGTTTGGCTACAGGGAACACTGAAGCTTTCTTT CASSLATGNTEAFF
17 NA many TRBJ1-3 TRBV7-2 TGTGCCAGCAGCCTCGGGCCGCAGGAGTCCTCTGGAAACACCATATATTTT CASSLGPQESSGNTIYF
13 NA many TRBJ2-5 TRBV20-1 TGCAGTGCTGGGGACGGCCAGTCCGAGACCCAGTACTTC CSAGDGQSETQYF
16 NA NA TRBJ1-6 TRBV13 TGTGCCAGCAGCTTAGTGAGACAGACGGGCAATTCACCCCTCCACTTT CASSLVRQTGNSPLHF
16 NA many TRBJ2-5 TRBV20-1 TGCAGTGCTAGCGTCTCATTTAGCCTGTACCAAGAGACCCAGTACTTC CSASVSFSLYQETQYF
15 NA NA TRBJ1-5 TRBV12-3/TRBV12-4 TGTGCCAGCAGTTTAGCGCTCTCCGAGGGGCAGCCCCAGCATTTT CASSLALSEGQPQHF
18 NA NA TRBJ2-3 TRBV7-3 TGTGCCAGCAGCTCCAAGGGCTCGGTCCTTACTAGCACAGATACGCAGTATTTT CASSSKGSVLTSTDTQYF
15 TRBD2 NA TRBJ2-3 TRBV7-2 TGTGCCAGCAGCACTTGGGGGGGTTGGGCAGATACGCAGTATTTT CASSTWGGWADTQYF
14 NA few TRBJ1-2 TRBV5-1 TGCGCCAGCAGCCTACCGGGCCAGGACTATGGCTACACCTTC CASSLPGQDYGYTF
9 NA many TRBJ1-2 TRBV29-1 TGCAGCGTTGCGTATGGCTACACCTTC CSVAYGYTF
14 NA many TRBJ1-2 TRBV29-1 TGCAGCGTTGATTGGACGGGGCAGGGGTATGGCTACACCTTC CSVDWTGQGYGYTF
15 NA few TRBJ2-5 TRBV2 TGTGCCAGCAGAGACCCGACTAGTAGAGGAGAGACCCAGTACTTC CASRDPTSRGETQYF
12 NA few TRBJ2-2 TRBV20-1 TGCAGTGCTAGAGTTCGGCCCGGGGAGCTGTTTTTT CSARVRPGELFF
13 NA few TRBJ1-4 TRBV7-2 TGTGCCAGCAGCTTAGTGCCCCGGGAAAAACTGTTTTTT CASSLVPREKLFF
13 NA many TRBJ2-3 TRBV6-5 TGTGCCAGCAGGACCGGGGGAGTGGATACGCAGTATTTT CASRTGGVDTQYF
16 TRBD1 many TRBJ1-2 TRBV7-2 TGTGCCAGCAGCTCCCGGGGACAGGGGAGGCCAGGTGGCTACACCTTC CASSSRGQGRPGGYTF
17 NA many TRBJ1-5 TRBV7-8 TGTGCCAGCAGCCCAGATAGCAGGGAAGGAAGCAATCAGCCCCAGCATTTT CASSPDSREGSNQPQHF
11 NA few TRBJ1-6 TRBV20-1 TGCAGTGCTGCAGAAAATTCACCCCTCCACTTT CSAAENSPLHF
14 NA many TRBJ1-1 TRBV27 TGTGCCAGCAGTCAGGACGGGCATAGGTCTGAAGCTTTCTTT CASSQDGHRSEAFF
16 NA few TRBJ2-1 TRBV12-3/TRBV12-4 TGTGCCAGCAGTTACCTCCCTCCGAGGCGGGGCTATGAGCAGTTCTTC CASSYLPPRRGYEQFF
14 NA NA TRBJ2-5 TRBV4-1 TGCGCCAGCAGCCAAGATCGGAACATGGAGACCCAGTACTTC CASSQDRNMETQYF
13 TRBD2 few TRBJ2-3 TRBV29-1 TGCAGCCATAGCGGGGGTAGCACAGATACGCAGTATTTT CSHSGGSTDTQYF
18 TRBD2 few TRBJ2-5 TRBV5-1 TGCGCCAGCAGCTTGGAGATTCCTAGCGGGGGGCTCCAAGAGACCCAGTACTTC CASSLEIPSGGLQETQYF